These 24 T cell receptor beta chains were sequenced from one sample in a study of T cell changes during pregnancy in multiple sclerosis. The method was immunoSEQ multiplex PCR; TCRdb's version includes in-frame clones alone and lacks a portion of them. The repertoire consists of tens of thousands of clones, with about 93% occurring once and the leading ten covering 6.8%. The sequences come from CD8+ T cells from peripheral blood mononuclear cells, collected in the third trimester of pregnancy. These receptors all come from a female donor with multiple sclerosis, enrolled in a pregnancy study.

This chain links TRBV30 with TRBJ2-1, with 9 bases identical to TRBD1. The CDR3 has 16 residues. With V trimmed by 1 base and J by 7 bases, 11 bases remained unmatched. CDR1 is GTSNPN, CDR2 SVGIG, per germline (reference sequence). CDR3 DNA sequence: TGTGCCTGGAGTGCTCCGGGACAGGGTAGTAGGAATGAGCAGTTCTTC. As protein: CAWSAPGQGSRNEQFF.

This sequence joins TRBV18 and TRBJ2-1, with TRBD2 matching 14 bases. Germline-derived CDR1 and CDR2 are KGHSH and LQKENI. V trimming: 5 bases; J trimming: 5 bases; junction bases outside the gene matches: 8. The CDR3 contains 17 residues. The CDR3: CASSEGLAGEHNNEQFF. CDR3 sequence (DNA): TGTGCCAGCTCAGAGGGACTAGCGGGAGAACACAACAATGAGCAGTTCTTC.

This chain's CDR3 is CASSLSVGTGRTGELFF. As DNA, the CDR3 is TGTGCCAGCAGCTTATCGGTCGGGACAGGGCGCACCGGGGAGCTGTTTTTT. The chain joins TRBV7-2 to TRBJ2-2; 9 nucleotides line up with TRBD1. This CDR3 contains 17 residues. V gave up 2 bases and J gave up 4 bases; unmatched junction bases: 8. Germline lookup yields CDR1 SGHTA and CDR2 FQGNSA. The full variable domain, rest sourced from reference TRBV7-2 and TRBJ2-2, is GAGVSQSPSNKVTEKGKDVELRCDPISGHTALYWYRQSLGQGLEFLIYFQGNSAPDKSGLPSDRFSAERTGGSVSTLTIQRTQQEDSAVYLCASSLSVGTGRTGELFFGEGSRLTVL.

The gene calls are TRBV4-1 and TRBJ2-1; 7 nucleotides match TRBD2. The trim removed 0 bases at V and 10 bases at J, leaving 6 bases unmatched. The germline CDR1 and CDR2 sequences are MGHRA and YSYEKL. The CDR3 runs 14 residues. CDR3 region: CASSQDPGLVEQFF. Written as DNA, the CDR3 is TGCGCCAGCAGCCAAGACCCCGGACTAGTCGAGCAGTTCTTC.

The rearrangement uses TRBV7-9 and TRBJ2-7; 12 nucleotides agree with TRBD1. CDR3 length equals 15 residues. Unmatched junction bases numbered 6, after V lost 5 bases and J lost 4 bases. Germline assignment: CDR1 SEHNR and CDR2 FQNEAQ (reference sequence). CDR3 loop: CASSEGQGAVYEQYF. The CDR3 DNA reads TGTGCCAGCAGCGAGGGACAGGGGGCCGTGTACGAGCAGTACTTC.

V usage is TRBV2 and J usage is TRBJ2-1; 11 bases fit TRBD2. The CDR3 is 15 residues long. CDR1 is SNHLY, CDR2 FYNNEI, per germline. V was pared by 6 bases and J by 4 bases, with 5 bases of the junction left unmatched. The CDR3 nucleotides are TGTGCCAGCAGCGTCATAGCGGGGGGGTACAATGAGCAGTTCTTC. This gives the protein CASSVIAGGYNEQFF.

The chain has TRBV6-5 and TRBJ1-2; 7 nucleotides match TRBD1. The CDR3 has 12 amino acids. Losses at the gene ends were 5 bases for V and 7 bases for J; bases not matched to a gene: 4. Per germline, CDR1 MNHEY and CDR2 SVGAGI. The CDR3 DNA reads TGTGCCAGCAGTGAGGGGGCAGGTGGCTACACCTTC. Translating it yields CASSEGAGGYTF.

This clone came up a few times. The chain joins TRBV2 to TRBJ1-1, with D uncertain. The ends were cut back, 11 bases at V and 1 base at J, with 8 bases in the middle. Per germline, CDR1 SNHLY and CDR2 FYNNEI. This CDR3 has 11 amino acids. The CDR3 nucleotides read TGTGCCTCCATGCGGAACACTGAAGCTTTCTTT. Protein product: CASMRNTEAFF. The complete variable domain, with remaining parts taken from reference TRBV2 and TRBJ1-1, reads EPEVTQTPSHQVTQMGQEVILRCVPISNHLYFYWYRQILGQKVEFLVSFYNNEISEKSEIFDDQFSVERPDGSNFTLKIRSTKLEDSAMYFCASMRNTEAFFGQGTRLTVV.

The rearrangement links TRBV6-1 to TRBJ1-2; weak D call: TRBD1 (5 bases). V gave up 4 bases and J gave up 4 bases, with 13 bases separating them. The CDR3 runs to 14 residues. CDR1 is MNHNS, CDR2 SASEGT, per germline. As DNA, the CDR3 is TGTGCCAGCAGTGTTTACCAGGGAGGCTATGGCTACACCTTC. Protein: CASSVYQGGYGYTF.

The rearrangement joins TRBV2 to TRBJ2-1; D might be TRBD1 (6 bases). The germline V and J ends were trimmed by 5 bases and 5 bases, with 25 bases remaining between them. Per the germline V gene, CDR1 is SNHLY and CDR2 is FYNNEI. This CDR3 is built from 18 residues. The DNA of the CDR3 is TGTGCCAGCAGTCCCCAGGGGTCCGTGGGACACAGGGACAATGAGCAGTTCTTC. Protein product: CASSPQGSVGHRDNEQFF.

The genes are TRBV5-5 and TRBJ2-1; possible D gene TRBD1, 6 bases. This CDR3 contains 14 residues. Germline V gives CDR1 SGHKS, CDR2 YYEKEE (reference sequence). The V end was cut by 0 bases, the J end by 8 bases, with 12 bases between. CDR3 in amino acids: CASSLEQGWDEQFF. The CDR3 DNA sequence: TGTGCCAGCAGCTTGGAGCAGGGGTGGGATGAGCAGTTCTTC.

The J gene is TRBJ1-2, the V gene TRBV14; 9 bases line up with TRBD1. Trimming removed 4 bases from V and 2 bases from J; junction bases left unmatched: 14. This CDR3 is built from 18 residues. Per germline, CDR1 SGHDN and CDR2 FVKESK. This CDR3 is CASSPRGQGIALNYGYTF. The CDR3 nucleotides read TGTGCCAGCAGCCCCCGAGGACAGGGGATTGCCCTGAACTATGGCTACACCTTC.

The chain is built from TRBV4-1 and TRBJ1-2; perhaps TRBD1 as D (5 bases). CDR3 size: 14 residues. CDR1 and CDR2 from the germline V gene are MGHRA and YSYEKL. The V and J ends lost 1 base and 4 bases respectively, with 10 bases between them. The CDR3 protein is CASSQGRGSYGYTF. The CDR3 DNA reads TGCGCCAGCAGCCAAGGGAGGGGCAGCTATGGCTACACCTTC.

By share of the sample, this clone is medium-sized. This rearrangement joins TRBV19 to TRBJ1-3; 7 bases line up with TRBD1. CDR1 is LNHDA, CDR2 SQIVND, per germline (reference sequence). Trimming took 5 bases from V and 4 from J; bases not matched to a gene: 11. The CDR3 consists of 16 residues. In DNA form, the CDR3 reads TGTGCCAGTAGTTACGGGACAGTGCTCGAAGGAAACACCATATATTTT. Translation gives CASSYGTVLEGNTIYF. Variable domain in full (rest from reference TRBV19 and TRBJ1-3): DGGITQSPKYLFRKEGQNVTLSCEQNLNHDAMYWYRQDPGQGLRLIYYSQIVNDFQKGDIAEGYSVSREKKESFPLTVTSAQKNPTAFYLCASSYGTVLEGNTIYFGEGSWLTVV.

The chain is built from TRBV12-2 and TRBJ2-7; the table's D gene call, TRBD1, was not cross checked with the DNA. TRBV12-2 is reported as a pseudogene. The CDR3 sequence is 16 residues long. Here the CDR3 DNA reads TGTGCAAGTCGCTTAGCGACATACCGCCTCACCTACGAGCAGTACTTC. Its translation is CASRLATYRLTYEQYF.

CDR3 region: CASSQGVAEVYEQYF. In DNA, the CDR3 is TGCGCCAGCAGCCAAGGAGTAGCGGAGGTCTACGAGCAGTACTTC. The chain links TRBV4-1 to TRBJ2-7; a possible D gene is TRBD2 (6 bases). V was cut by 1 base and J by 3 bases, with 13 bases left in between. Germline CDR1 reads MGHRA; CDR2 reads YSYEKL. The CDR3 consists of 15 residues.

This chain connects TRBV7-6 to TRBJ2-1; 7 bases are shared with TRBD1. With 5 bases clipped from V and 1 base from J, the junction kept 8 bases outside the gene matches. The CDR3 runs 16 residues. Germline CDR1 reads SGHVS; CDR2 reads FNYEAQ. This CDR3 is CASSIRQGLSYNEQFF. The DNA of the CDR3 is TGTGCCAGCAGCATTAGACAGGGCCTTTCCTACAATGAGCAGTTCTTC.

The J gene is TRBJ1-1, the V gene TRBV6-1; possible D gene TRBD1, 6 bases. The CDR3 runs 14 residues. CDR1 is MNHNS and CDR2 is SASEGT in the germline V gene. Deletions cut 8 bases from V and 3 bases from J, with 16 bases between. The CDR3 DNA reads as TGTGCCAGCTATTACACAGGGTGGGACACTGAAGCTTTCTTT. Encoded protein: CASYYTGWDTEAFF.

V is TRBV19 and J is TRBJ2-7; 11 nucleotides align to TRBD1. The CDR3 has 14 amino acids. Germline values: CDR1 LNHDA, CDR2 SQIVND (reference sequence). The V segment lost 8 bases and the J segment 5 bases; nucleotides outside the gene matches: 8. For the CDR3, the DNA is TGTGCCAGTTCACCGGGACAGGGGGTTCACGAGCAGTACTTC. Translation gives CASSPGQGVHEQYF.

The chain couples TRBV15 to TRBJ2-1; D may be TRBD1 (7 bases). There are 15 residues in the CDR3. The V gene lost 0 bases and the J gene lost 6 bases, with 12 bases spanning the gap. Germline CDR1 and CDR2: LNHNV and YYDKDF (reference sequence). CDR3 sequence reads: CATSRDGQEGNEQFF. For the CDR3, the DNA is TGTGCCACCAGCAGAGATGGACAGGAGGGCAATGAGCAGTTCTTC.

This clone is medium-sized in the sample. This chain joins TRBV27 and TRBJ1-3; D not resolved. V was cut by 0 bases and J by 0 bases, with 6 bases left in between. Germline lookup yields CDR1 MNHEY and CDR2 SMNVEV (reference sequence). The CDR3 sequence is 15 residues long. The CDR3 nucleotides read TGTGCCAGCAGTTTATCGCCTAGCTCTGGAAACACCATATATTTT. It translates to CASSLSPSSGNTIYF.

This chain uses TRBV11-2 with TRBJ2-3; 10 nucleotides agree with TRBD2. The CDR3 length is 18 residues. V was pared by 5 bases and J by 2 bases, with 13 bases of the junction left unmatched. CDR1 and CDR2 from the germline V gene are SGHAT and FQNNGV. CDR3 amino acids: CASSILAGGTQITDTQYF. The CDR3 coding sequence is TGTGCCAGCAGCATCTTAGCGGGGGGCACGCAAATCACAGATACGCAGTATTTT. The full variable domain, its missing parts supplied by reference TRBV11-2 and TRBJ2-3, is EAGVAQSPRYKIIEKRQSVAFWCNPISGHATLYWYQQILGQGPKLLIQFQNNGVVDDSQLPKDRFSAERLKGVDSTLKIQPAKLEDSAVYLCASSILAGGTQITDTQYFGPGTRLTVL.

The gene calls are TRBV7-9 and TRBJ1-5; no reliable D call. The CDR3 is made up of 13 amino acids. Germline V gene data show CDR1 as SEHNR and CDR2 as FQNEAQ (reference sequence). Deletions cut 3 bases from V and 4 bases from J, with 7 bases between. The CDR3 DNA reads TGTGCCAGCAGCTTGGCGGTAAATCAGCCCCAGCATTTT. Amino acids: CASSLAVNQPQHF.

This clone was detected only once. The chain employs TRBV4-3 and TRBJ1-4; 8 bases map to TRBD1. The CDR3 contains 18 residues. Per germline, CDR1 LGHNA and CDR2 YSLEER. The V gene end was trimmed by 0 bases and the J gene end by 5 bases; junction bases not matched to a gene: 11. CDR3 bases: TGCGCCAGCAGCCAAGATTGGGCGCCACAGGGGGGGAATGAAAAACTGTTTTTT. Protein: CASSQDWAPQGGNEKLFF.